The 30 T cell receptor beta chains in this list originate from one sample, sequenced in a study of T cell responses to AZD1222 COVID-19 vaccine. Assay used: immunoSEQ multiplex PCR; TCRdb lists only in-frame clones, some missing. This sample carries around 120,000 clones, roughly nine tenths of them seen once, and the ten largest clones take 1.5% to 2%. Sequenced material: peripheral blood, taken 28 days after the second AZD1222 dose. These receptors were obtained from an adult who received the AZD1222 COVID-19 vaccine.

The gene calls are TRBV11-3 and TRBJ1-1, with TRBD1 as a possible D gene (6 bases). The CDR3 covers 13 residues. V lost 6 bases and J lost 3, with 11 bases in between. CDR1 is SGHNT and CDR2 is YENEEA in the germline V gene. The CDR3 protein is CASRAQGDTEAFF. For the CDR3, the DNA is TGTGCCAGCAGAGCACAGGGAGACACTGAAGCTTTCTTT.

J is TRBJ1-4 and V is TRBV5-1, with 7 bases lining up with TRBD1. V was pared by 4 bases and J by 4 bases, with 10 bases of the junction left unmatched. Germline V gives CDR1 SGHRS, CDR2 YFSETQ. The CDR3 loop spans 16 amino acids. As DNA, the CDR3 is TGCGCCAGCAGCCCTTCGACAGGGTTCAATAATGAAAAACTGTTTTTT. It yields the protein CASSPSTGFNNEKLFF. Variable domain in full (rest from reference TRBV5-1 and TRBJ1-4): KAGVTQTPRYLIKTRGQQVTLSCSPISGHRSVSWYQQTPGQGLQFLFEYFSETQRNKGNFPGRFSGRQFSNSRSEMNVSTLELGDSALYLCASSPSTGFNNEKLFFGSGTQLSVL.

The chain uses TRBV3-1 (or the pseudogene TRBV3-2) and TRBJ2-2, with D hard to call. CDR1 is LGHDT, CDR2 YNNKEL, per germline (reference sequence). Trimming stripped 1 base from V and 7 bases from J, with 4 bases between. The CDR3 runs to 12 residues. The CDR3 loop reads CASSQALGELFF. The DNA for the CDR3 is TGTGCCAGCAGCCAAGCCCTCGGGGAGCTGTTTTTT.

The V call is TRBV30, the J call TRBJ2-2; the D is unclear. CDR3 size: 13 residues. With 1 base removed from V and 5 bases from J, the gap between germline ends came to 8 bases. Looked up from germline, CDR1 is GTSNPN and CDR2 is SVGIG (reference sequence). The chain's CDR3 is CAWSGLATGELFF. CDR3 coding DNA: TGTGCCTGGAGTGGATTAGCAACCGGGGAGCTGTTTTTT.

J is TRBJ1-1 and V is TRBV3-1 (or the pseudogene TRBV3-2), with 10 bases matching TRBD1. The CDR3 extends over 15 amino acids. J gave up 4 bases and V 5 bases, and 7 bases lay outside the gene matches. CDR1 LGHDT and CDR2 YNNKEL come from the germline V gene (reference sequence). This CDR3 reads CASSAAGTGVTEAFF. The CDR3 nucleotides are TGTGCCAGCAGCGCGGCCGGGACAGGGGTCACTGAAGCTTTCTTT.

This chain links TRBV6-4 with TRBJ1-2, with 7 nucleotides matching TRBD1. The CDR3 totals 15 residues. V dropped 2 bases and J dropped 8; count of bases not matched to a gene: 11. CDR1 MRHNA and CDR2 SNTAGT come from the germline V gene. CDR3 DNA sequence: TGTGCCAGCAGTGACGGTAACAGGGGAATCAACGGCTACACCTTC. Amino acid sequence: CASSDGNRGINGYTF.

The chain uses TRBV5-1 and TRBJ2-5; D uncertain. The CDR3 is 12 amino acids. V was shortened by 6 bases and J by 5 bases, with 11 bases between the two germline ends. Germline CDR1 SGHRS, CDR2 YFSETQ. The CDR3 spells CASNDGLETQYF. For the CDR3, the DNA is TGCGCCAGCAACGACGGGCTGGAGACCCAGTACTTC. Complete variable domain (other parts from reference TRBV5-1 and TRBJ2-5): KAGVTQTPRYLIKTRGQQVTLSCSPISGHRSVSWYQQTPGQGLQFLFEYFSETQRNKGNFPGRFSGRQFSNSRSEMNVSTLELGDSALYLCASNDGLETQYFGPGTRLLVL.

The rearrangement joins TRBV5-1 to TRBJ2-7; the match to TRBD2 covers 9 bases. Germline lookup yields CDR1 SGHRS and CDR2 YFSETQ. V was pared by 7 bases and J by 5 bases, with 10 bases of the junction left unmatched. CDR3 length: 14 residues. The CDR3 DNA reads as TGCGCCAGCGGAATGACTAGCGGCTATGACGAGCAGTACTTC. It specifies CASGMTSGYDEQYF.

The V call is TRBV14, the J call TRBJ1-5, with 7 bases fitting TRBD1. Looked up from germline, CDR1 is SGHDN and CDR2 is FVKESK. This CDR3 contains 14 residues. Trimming took 5 bases from V and 4 from J; bases not matched to a gene: 5. CDR3 nucleotide sequence: TGTGCCAGCAGCGCTACAGGGGAAAATCAGCCCCAGCATTTT. It translates to CASSATGENQPQHF.

The chain employs TRBV6-5 and TRBJ2-7, with a possible D match to TRBD2 (5 bases). This CDR3 region has 12 residues. Trimming removed 3 bases from V and 6 bases from J, with 9 bases in between. CDR1 is MNHEY and CDR2 is SVGAGI in the germline V gene. The CDR3 DNA reads TGTGCCAGCAGTTATTCGGGGTCCGAGCAGTACTTC. As protein: CASSYSGSEQYF.

The chain carries TRBV2 and TRBJ2-7; tentatively, D is TRBD1 (5 bases). The CDR3 loop spans 14 amino acids. CDR1 is SNHLY, CDR2 FYNNEI, per germline. Deletions cut 6 bases from V and 0 bases from J, with 12 bases between. CDR3 protein: CASSIDSSSYEQYF. Written as DNA, the CDR3 is TGTGCCAGCAGCATAGACAGTTCCTCCTACGAGCAGTACTTC. The full variable domain, with the rest looked up from reference TRBV2 and TRBJ2-7, is EPEVTQTPSHQVTQMGQEVILRCVPISNHLYFYWYRQILGQKVEFLVSFYNNEISEKSEIFDDQFSVERPDGSNFTLKIRSTKLEDSAMYFCASSIDSSSYEQYFGPGTRLTVT.

This chain links TRBV7-9 with TRBJ2-1, with 8 bases that match TRBD1. Germline values: CDR1 SEHNR, CDR2 FQNEAQ (reference sequence). The CDR3 contains 15 residues. Unmatched junction bases numbered 8, after V lost 5 bases and J lost 5 bases. The CDR3 coding sequence is TGTGCCAGCAGCCAGGGACAGGCCCCTCACAATGAGCAGTTCTTC. The encoded protein is CASSQGQAPHNEQFF.

The chain carries TRBV24-1 and TRBJ2-7; D tentatively fits TRBD1 or TRBD2 (5 bases each). Germline CDR1 reads KGHDR; CDR2 reads SFDVKD. Trimming took 4 bases from V and 3 from J, leaving 15 bases between them. The CDR3 is 15 amino acids. The CDR3 region is CATSDEQGPHYEQYF. CDR3 coding DNA: TGTGCCACCAGTGACGAGCAGGGACCCCACTACGAGCAGTACTTC.

The CDR3 is CASSLRDRVIDEQFF. CDR3 coding DNA: TGTGCCAGCAGCTTAAGGGACCGGGTGATCGATGAGCAGTTCTTC. The chain combines TRBV7-9 with TRBJ2-1; perhaps D is TRBD1 or TRBD2 (5 bases each). Germline values: CDR1 SEHNR, CDR2 FQNEAQ (reference sequence). The CDR3 is 15 amino acids. V was clipped by 2 bases and J by 8 bases, with 16 bases between them.

J is TRBJ1-2 and V is TRBV11-2; D is perhaps TRBD1 (6 bases). Per germline, CDR1 SGHAT and CDR2 FQNNGV. CDR3 length: 14 residues. Trimming took off 5 bases at V and 4 bases at J, with 14 bases between the two ends. CDR3 DNA: TGTGCCAGCAGCCTGACAGGAGGTTTCTATGGCTACACCTTC. This gives the protein CASSLTGGFYGYTF.

The chain uses TRBV3-1 (or the pseudogene TRBV3-2) and TRBJ2-3; no clear D. CDR1 and CDR2 (germline): LGHDT, YNNKEL (reference sequence). This CDR3 is built from 13 residues. V gave up 0 bases and J gave up 4 bases, with 5 bases separating them. CDR3 residues: CASSQDLADTQYF. The CDR3 bases are TGTGCCAGCAGCCAAGATCTGGCAGATACGCAGTATTTT.

The rearrangement links TRBV6-5 to TRBJ1-1; no clear D. CDR3 length: 15 residues. Germline assignment: CDR1 MNHEY and CDR2 SVGAGI. Trimming shortened V by 7 bases and J by 5 bases, and 20 bases separated the two germline ends. CDR3 DNA: TGTGCCAGCACGGCCGATGGGCTTCGGAGAACTGAAGCTTTCTTT. Encoded protein: CASTADGLRRTEAFF.

The chain has TRBV30 and TRBJ1-1; 8 bases are shared with TRBD1. Germline CDR1 GTSNPN, CDR2 SVGIG (reference sequence). The CDR3 is 14 residues long. The V segment lost 3 bases and the J segment 2 bases; nucleotides outside the gene matches: 5. DNA for the CDR3: TGTGCCTGGAGCCCCGGACAGGGAAACACTGAAGCTTTCTTT. Its protein is CAWSPGQGNTEAFF.

The V call is TRBV5-1, the J call TRBJ1-3, with TRBD1 matching over 8 bases. Germline V gives CDR1 SGHRS, CDR2 YFSETQ. The V gene end was trimmed by 4 bases and the J gene end by 2 bases; junction bases not matched to a gene: 2. The CDR3 is 14 residues long. In DNA, the CDR3 is TGCGCCAGCAGCCCACAGGGGGCTGGAAACACCATATATTTT. Translating gives CASSPQGAGNTIYF.

Here the CDR3 DNA reads TGTGCCAGCAGCACACAGGGCAATGAGCAGTTCTTC. Translating gives CASSTQGNEQFF. The V gene is TRBV13, the J gene TRBJ2-1, with a possible D match to TRBD1 (6 bases). Germline V lookup: CDR1 PRHDT, CDR2 FYEKMQ (reference sequence). V gave up 5 bases and J gave up 6 bases, with 8 bases separating them. The CDR3 has 12 amino acids.

The chain has TRBV3-1 (or the pseudogene TRBV3-2) and TRBJ2-2; D gene uncertain. Per germline, CDR1 LGHDT and CDR2 YNNKEL (reference sequence). Between the trimmed V and J ends, which lost 2 bases and 8 bases, there was a span of 9 bases. This CDR3 spans 13 amino acids. CDR3 amino acids: CASSQTRAGELFF. DNA of the CDR3: TGTGCCAGCAGCCAAACCAGAGCGGGGGAGCTGTTTTTT.

The chain is built from TRBV29-1 and TRBJ2-1; possibly TRBD2 for D (7 bases). This CDR3 has 13 residues. CDR1 and CDR2 from the germline V gene are SQVTM and ANQGSEA. Trimming removed 8 bases from V and 8 bases from J, with 19 bases in between. CDR3 in amino acids: CSLQGGLTYEQFF. DNA for the CDR3: TGCAGCTTACAGGGAGGGCTAACGTATGAGCAGTTCTTC.

The chain links TRBV3-1 (or the pseudogene TRBV3-2) to TRBJ1-4; perhaps TRBD1 as D (6 bases). The CDR3 covers 15 residues. Germline V gene data show CDR1 as LGHDT and CDR2 as YNNKEL (reference sequence). V dropped 3 bases and J dropped 3 bases, with 11 bases sitting between them. DNA of the CDR3: TGTGCCAGCAGCCAGAGGGGGTCATCTAATGAAAAACTGTTTTTT. This translates into CASSQRGSSNEKLFF.

This clone was counted a few times. The rearrangement joins TRBV10-3 to TRBJ1-2; unclear D gene. There are 13 residues in the CDR3. CDR1 and CDR2 from the germline V gene are ENHRY and SYGVKD. V shed 6 bases and J shed 3 bases, with 11 bases lying between them. The CDR3 sequence is CAIRERGDYGYTF. For the CDR3, the DNA is TGTGCCATCAGGGAAAGAGGAGACTATGGCTACACCTTC.

The chain combines TRBV9 with TRBJ2-1; TRBD2 matches at 10 bases. The CDR3 sequence is 15 residues long. Germline V gene lookup returns CDR1 SGDLS and CDR2 YYNGEE. V was pared by 3 bases and J by 8 bases, with 8 bases of the junction left unmatched. This CDR3 is CASSAPSGGADEQFF. The CDR3 DNA sequence: TGTGCCAGCAGCGCCCCTAGCGGGGGAGCGGATGAGCAGTTCTTC. Based on the CDR3 plus reference TRBV9 and TRBJ2-1, the full variable domain is DSGVTQTPKHLITATGQRVTLRCSPRSGDLSVYWYQQSLDQGLQFLIQYYNGEERAKGNILERFSAQQFPDLHSELNLSSLELGDSALYFCASSAPSGGADEQFFGPGTRLTVL.

This rearrangement joins TRBV5-1 to TRBJ1-5; D remains unclear. This CDR3 has 15 amino acids. Trimming left V 0 bases short and J 3 bases short, with 10 bases between. CDR1 is SGHRS and CDR2 is YFSETQ in the germline V gene. In DNA, the CDR3 is TGCGCCAGCAGCTTGGCCCCATTGGACAATCAGCCCCAGCATTTT. Translation: CASSLAPLDNQPQHF.

This chain uses TRBV7-3 with TRBJ2-2; the D gene is possibly TRBD1 (5 bases). The V and J ends lost 4 bases and 1 base respectively, with 16 bases between them. Germline lookup yields CDR1 SGHTA and CDR2 FQGTGA. The CDR3 is 17 amino acids. In nucleotides, the CDR3 is TGTGCCAGCAGCTCGTGGGGCTCCGGCGAGAACACCGGGGAGCTGTTTTTT. Its translation is CASSSWGSGENTGELFF.

The chain combines TRBV28 with TRBJ2-2, with D perhaps matching TRBD1 (5 bases). Trimming shortened V by 3 bases and J by 4 bases, and 12 bases separated the two germline ends. The CDR3 has 15 residues. Per the germline V gene, CDR1 is MDHEN and CDR2 is SYDVKM. The CDR3 here is CASSLFGTGTGELFF. Written as DNA, the CDR3 is TGTGCCAGCAGTTTGTTCGGAACAGGCACCGGGGAGCTGTTTTTT.

The chain is built from TRBV11-2 and TRBJ1-2, with D unclear. The germline gives CDR1 SGHAT, CDR2 FQNNGV. CDR3 length: 13 amino acids. V lost 4 bases, J lost 0 bases, and 6 bases lay in between. In DNA, the CDR3 is TGTGCCAGCAGCTCCGAGTCTAACTATGGCTACACCTTC. Translated: CASSSESNYGYTF.

This clone is a singleton in its sample. The chain recombines TRBV10-3 with TRBJ1-6; D possibly corresponds to TRBD1 (5 bases). V was cut by 5 bases and J by 10 bases, with 15 bases left in between. The CDR3 contains 14 residues. CDR1 and CDR2 (germline): ENHRY, SYGVKD. The CDR3 nucleotides read TGTGCCATCAGTCCGGGGGAGGGAACCTCACCCCTCCACTTT. Residues: CAISPGEGTSPLHF.